This TCR beta chain was sequenced for a study of T cell responses to AZD1222 COVID-19 vaccine. Study-wide results and limits: Unmutated variant regions reportedly attract nearly half of all spike-specific TCRs.

With respect to this clone: Its specificity is not known.

Using immunoSEQ multiplex PCR, the repertoire was profiled, and TCRdb retains in-frame clones only, with some absent. The sample lists tens of thousands of clones, about 93% occurring once. The sample consisted of peripheral blood, taken on day 0 of MenACWY control vaccination. The receptor was derived from an adult in good health.

For the CDR3, the DNA is TGTGCCAGTAGGCCTTGGGGGTTCACGGAGACCCAGTACTTC. This encodes CASRPWGFTETQYF. The chain links TRBV19 to TRBJ2-5, with D possibly called TRBD1 or TRBD2 (5 bases each). Trimming took off 6 bases at V and 5 bases at J, with 16 bases between the two ends. Germline CDR1 LNHDA, CDR2 SQIVND (reference sequence). The CDR3 sequence is 14 residues long.